This T cell receptor beta chain appears in the sequencing data of a study of neurological immune-mediated disorders. Whenever a sequencing run was performed, it yielded over 190 million TCR-beta sequences from 15-18 subjects. Via MiXCR, TCRdb re-called the 5' RACE reads, giving one row per CDR3 protein. The repertoire holds some 53,000 distinct CDR3 sequences, with about 15% as singletons. The CDR3 covers 17 residues. V was pared by 2 bases and J by 6 bases, with 9 bases of the junction left unmatched. The germline V gene has CDR1 SGHTA and CDR2 FQGNSA. The unsorted libraries originated from 2 million PBMCs kept at -80 C.

V is TRBV7-2 and J is TRBJ2-3; TRBD2 aligns across 12 bases. This clonotype was sampled from a man in his sixties in good health. The sample comprised PBMCs. DNA of the CDR3: TGTGCCAGCAGCTTATACGCAGGTCTAGCGGGAGGGGATACGCAGTATTTT. Protein sequence: CASSLYAGLAGGDTQYF.